This TCR beta chain was identified in a study of T-cell reconstitution after alpha-beta-depleted transplantation in children. Study observations and caveats: In some patients, recipient T cells and intrathymic progenitors surviving conditioning explained high day-60 diversity.

A library of TCRbeta sequences, prepared with unique molecular identifiers, was generated. TCRdb fed the PCR reads into MiXCR, producing one record per CDR3 protein. The table lists 800,000 to 1,000,000 distinct CDR3 sequences, about 31% of them singletons. This clonotype was seen more than once but under ten times. Antigen unknown. Germline assignment: CDR1 MNHEY and CDR2 SMNVEV (reference sequence). The CDR3 extends over 15 amino acids. The junction had 5 bases not matched to a gene; V was cut back by 5 bases and J by 1 base. V gene TRBV27 combines with J gene TRBJ1-5; TRBD1 agrees at 7 bases. The material sequenced was PBMCs, mostly from graft donor cells, taken 360 days after TCRalphabeta/CD19-depleted stem cell transplant. The TCR was taken from a boy younger than two who had a stem cell transplant for SCID, so the T cells may come from the graft donor. The CDR3 sequence is CASSPTGMSNQPQHF. As DNA, the CDR3 is TGTGCCAGCAGTCCGACAGGGATGAGCAATCAGCCCCAGCATTTT.